These 4 T cell receptor beta chains came from one sample sequenced in a study of cytomegalovirus exposure and HLA in healthy donors (dated by TCRdb to the late 2010s). Receptor amplification or capture employed the immunoSEQ multiplex PCR assay. A mixture of 60 forward primers for TCR Vbeta segments and 13 reverse primers for TCR Jbeta segments was used in the multiplex PCR. The immuneACCESS repertoire file appears here via TCRdb, limited to in-frame rearrangements. These files lack a portion of the clones; in checked studies, under half of the deficit traces to unresolved V genes, and the cause of the others is not known. The sample table shows 84,000 or so clones, and over 70% are seen once. Of the sample, about 1.9% falls within the top ten clones. Sequenced: PBMCs. The receptors here all came from a boy aged 5 to 17 in good health and CMV-seronegative.

This clone was counted a few times. The chain couples TRBV27 to TRBJ2-7, with TRBD2 identical over 12 bases. Losses at the gene ends were 6 bases for V and 4 bases for J; bases not matched to a gene: 4. CDR3 length: 14 amino acids. CDR1 and CDR2 (germline): MNHEY, SMNVEV (reference sequence). CDR3 loop: CASRKTSGSYEQYF. CDR3 sequence (DNA): TGTGCCAGCAGGAAGACTAGCGGGAGTTACGAGCAGTACTTC.

The chain recombines TRBV11-2 with TRBJ2-7; TRBD2 matches at 10 bases. Trimming at V came to 4 bases and at J to 2 bases, leaving 8 bases not matched to a gene. The germline V gene encodes CDR1 SGHAT and CDR2 FQNNGV. CDR3 size: 16 residues. CDR3 bases: TGTGCCAGCAGCTCCCATCGGACTAGCGGTACCTACGAGCAGTACTTC. Translated, it gives CASSSHRTSGTYEQYF.

The chain is built from TRBV14 and TRBJ2-7; maybe TRBD2 (5 bases). V shed 1 base and J shed 3 bases, with 10 bases lying between them. The CDR3 totals 14 residues. CDR1 is SGHDN, CDR2 FVKESK, per germline. CDR3 residues: CASSQVRGFYEQYF. The DNA for the CDR3 is TGTGCCAGCAGCCAAGTTCGGGGATTCTACGAGCAGTACTTC.

The gene calls are TRBV28 and TRBJ2-2; D is perhaps TRBD1 (5 bases). The length of the CDR3 is 15 residues. V was trimmed by 2 bases and J by 6 bases, leaving 13 bases between them. CDR1 and CDR2 (germline): MDHEN, SYDVKM. The CDR3 bases are TGTGCCAGCAGTTTAGGTGGGGCAGCCCCCGGGGAGCTGTTTTTT. Protein sequence: CASSLGGAAPGELFF.